This T cell receptor beta chain was obtained from a study of technical replicates of blood from several donors. From germline, CDR1 is SGHVS and CDR2 FNYEAQ. V lost 1 base and J lost 1, with 7 bases in between. This CDR3 has 14 residues. The repertoire was sequenced with immunoSEQ multiplex PCR; TCRdb's copy has only in-frame clones and lacks some. Found here are more than 70,000 clones, 95% to 97% of them singletons; the top ten hold approximately 0.21%. The TCR comes from a human donor in good health. The sample was T cells isolated from PBMCs. This chain uses TRBV7-6 with TRBJ1-1; the D is unclear. The CDR3: CASSLDPGNTEAFF. The CDR3 bases are TGTGCCAGCAGCTTAGACCCAGGGAACACTGAAGCTTTCTTT.